These T cell receptor beta chains were read from a single sample in a study of T-cell memory formation after mild COVID-19. TCRdb independently ran MiXCR on the 5' RACE reads; one entry per CDR3 protein. The table includes roughly 450,000 distinct CDR3 sequences, 18% detected once. The sample was PBMCs or a T cell subset sorted from them (not recorded which). The receptors derive from an adult woman who had mild COVID-19 (a few samples of this study predate the infection). Cell type and time point are not known. Each CDR3 is given with its conserved first and last residue. Each record gives: J gene, D gene, clone size, V gene, CDR3 DNA, CDR3 protein. The D gene is left open where the match is weak. A clone size is listed for some rows: how often the clone was seen (once, few, many), or a class if it is expanded.

j_call: TRBJ2-7
d_call: NA
clone_size: few
v_call: TRBV20-1
cdr3_nt: TGCAGTGCTAGAGATCGTGCTTCCGGAACCTACGAGCAGTACTTC
cdr3_aa: CSARDRASGTYEQYF

j_call: TRBJ2-1
d_call: NA
clone_size: few
v_call: TRBV6-2/TRBV6-3
cdr3_nt: TGTGCCAGCAGTTCCACCGGGACCCCGATCCCGTTCTTC
cdr3_aa: CASSSTGTPIPFF

j_call: TRBJ2-7
d_call: TRBD2
clone_size: few
v_call: TRBV6-5
cdr3_nt: TGTGCCAGCAGCCCCCCACCCGGGGCTAGCGGGAGAGTGTACGAGCAGTACTTC
cdr3_aa: CASSPPPGASGRVYEQYF

j_call: TRBJ1-2
d_call: TRBD1
clone_size: few
v_call: TRBV29-1
cdr3_nt: TGCAGCGTTGAAGGACAGGGTGGCGGCTACACCTTC
cdr3_aa: CSVEGQGGGYTF

j_call: TRBJ2-3
d_call: TRBD1
clone_size: NA
v_call: TRBV5-4
cdr3_nt: TGTGCCAGCAGCCCAAGGACAGGCCCAGATACGCAGTATTTT
cdr3_aa: CASSPRTGPDTQYF

j_call: TRBJ2-3
d_call: TRBD2
clone_size: NA
v_call: TRBV10-2
cdr3_nt: TGCGCCAGCAGTGACGCTGGACTAGCGGGAGCTGCAGATACGCAGTATTTT
cdr3_aa: CASSDAGLAGAADTQYF

j_call: TRBJ2-1
d_call: TRBD1
clone_size: few
v_call: TRBV7-3
cdr3_nt: TGTGCCAGCAGCTTAGGTTACAGGGGCTTCTACAATGAGCAGTTCTTC
cdr3_aa: CASSLGYRGFYNEQFF

j_call: TRBJ2-2
d_call: NA
clone_size: few
v_call: TRBV28
cdr3_nt: TGTGCCAGCAGTTTACTCGCGCGCTACTCGAACACCGGGGAGCTGTTTTTT
cdr3_aa: CASSLLARYSNTGELFF

j_call: TRBJ2-2
d_call: TRBD1
clone_size: NA
v_call: TRBV4-1
cdr3_nt: TGCGCCAGCAGCCAGGACGTCCCGGGACAGGGTTGGGACACCGGGGAGCTGTTTTTT
cdr3_aa: CASSQDVPGQGWDTGELFF

j_call: TRBJ1-2
d_call: NA
clone_size: few
v_call: TRBV29-1
cdr3_nt: TGCAGCGTTGACTTAAATGGCTACACCTTC
cdr3_aa: CSVDLNGYTF

j_call: TRBJ2-1
d_call: NA
clone_size: many
v_call: TRBV12-3/TRBV12-4
cdr3_nt: TGTGCCAGCAATTCAGTAAGGAATGAGCAGTTCTTC
cdr3_aa: CASNSVRNEQFF

j_call: TRBJ1-1
d_call: NA
clone_size: few
v_call: TRBV18
cdr3_nt: TGTGCCAGCTCACCATTCATAAATGAAGCTTTCTTT
cdr3_aa: CASSPFINEAFF

j_call: TRBJ1-6
d_call: TRBD1
clone_size: few
v_call: TRBV12-3/TRBV12-4
cdr3_nt: TGTGCCAGCAGTTTCGGACAGGGGTTAAATTCACCCCTCCACTTT
cdr3_aa: CASSFGQGLNSPLHF

j_call: TRBJ1-3
d_call: NA
clone_size: few
v_call: TRBV30
cdr3_nt: TGTGCCTGGAGGAACCCTAGGTCCCCCGGTGGAAACACCATATATTTT
cdr3_aa: CAWRNPRSPGGNTIYF

j_call: TRBJ2-2
d_call: NA
clone_size: NA
v_call: TRBV5-6
cdr3_nt: TGTGCCAGCAGCTTGGCGGGCCGGGGGGAGCTGTTTTTT
cdr3_aa: CASSLAGRGELFF

j_call: TRBJ2-2
d_call: TRBD1
clone_size: NA
v_call: TRBV10-3
cdr3_nt: TGTGCCATCGGGCAGGGGGCGGCCGGGGAGCTGTTTTTT
cdr3_aa: CAIGQGAAGELFF

j_call: TRBJ2-3
d_call: TRBD2
clone_size: few
v_call: TRBV6-5
cdr3_nt: TGTGCCAGCAGTTACGCTAGCGGGAGGGGGACAGATACGCAGTATTTT
cdr3_aa: CASSYASGRGTDTQYF

j_call: TRBJ2-1
d_call: NA
clone_size: few
v_call: TRBV4-1
cdr3_nt: TGCGCCAGCAGCCCCACAGAGGTAGTGAACAATGAGCAGTTCTTC
cdr3_aa: CASSPTEVVNNEQFF

j_call: TRBJ1-5
d_call: TRBD1
clone_size: many
v_call: TRBV4-2
cdr3_nt: TGTGCCAGCAGCCATCCGGGACAGCCCAATCAGCCCCAGCATTTT
cdr3_aa: CASSHPGQPNQPQHF

j_call: TRBJ2-3
d_call: NA
clone_size: NA
v_call: TRBV30
cdr3_nt: TGTGCCTGGAGTGTCTCGGGCGGGCAGTATTTT
cdr3_aa: CAWSVSGGQYF

j_call: TRBJ1-6
d_call: NA
clone_size: NA
v_call: TRBV7-9
cdr3_nt: TGTGCCAGCAGCTTAGCGTTCGGGGATTCACCCCTCCACTTT
cdr3_aa: CASSLAFGDSPLHF

j_call: TRBJ2-1
d_call: NA
clone_size: many
v_call: TRBV7-2
cdr3_nt: TGTGCCAGCAGCTTAGTGGTACAGGGATTCAATGAGCAGTTCTTC
cdr3_aa: CASSLVVQGFNEQFF

j_call: TRBJ2-7
d_call: NA
clone_size: few
v_call: TRBV5-6
cdr3_nt: TGTGCCAGCAGCTTCCTGACCCTCTCCCTCTACGAGCAGTACTTC
cdr3_aa: CASSFLTLSLYEQYF

j_call: TRBJ2-5
d_call: NA
clone_size: few
v_call: TRBV5-1
cdr3_nt: TGCGCCAGCAGCCGTAGGGACCAAGAGACCCAGTACTTC
cdr3_aa: CASSRRDQETQYF

j_call: TRBJ1-1
d_call: NA
clone_size: few
v_call: TRBV2
cdr3_nt: TGTGCCAGACAGTCCCGAGGCGCTGAAGCTTTCTTT
cdr3_aa: CARQSRGAEAFF

j_call: TRBJ2-5
d_call: NA
clone_size: few
v_call: TRBV13
cdr3_nt: TGTGCCAGCAGCTTAAACAGGGAGTACCAAGAGACCCAGTACTTC
cdr3_aa: CASSLNREYQETQYF

j_call: TRBJ2-3
d_call: TRBD2
clone_size: few
v_call: TRBV9
cdr3_nt: TGTGCCAGCAGCTCCCCTAGCGGGGGGGCCATAGATACGCAGTATTTT
cdr3_aa: CASSSPSGGAIDTQYF

j_call: TRBJ1-6
d_call: NA
clone_size: few
v_call: TRBV9
cdr3_nt: TGTGCCAGCAGCCTTTATGCGGCGAGCTCCTATAATTCACCCCTCCACTTT
cdr3_aa: CASSLYAASSYNSPLHF

j_call: TRBJ2-3
d_call: TRBD2
clone_size: NA
v_call: TRBV19
cdr3_nt: TGTGCCAGTAGTATTAGCGGGAGAAAAGATACGCAGTATTTT
cdr3_aa: CASSISGRKDTQYF

j_call: TRBJ2-5
d_call: NA
clone_size: few
v_call: TRBV7-2
cdr3_nt: TGTGCCAGCAGCTCGACAGGATGGTTAGTGGGAAAGAAGGGGGAGACCCAGTACTTC
cdr3_aa: CASSSTGWLVGKKGETQYF

j_call: TRBJ2-5
d_call: NA
clone_size: many
v_call: TRBV7-9
cdr3_nt: TGTGCCAGCAGCTTACTCTCAGAGACCCAGTACTTC
cdr3_aa: CASSLLSETQYF

j_call: TRBJ2-7
d_call: NA
clone_size: many
v_call: TRBV29-1
cdr3_nt: TGCAGCGTTCCGGGACGGAGCTCCTACGAGCAGTACTTC
cdr3_aa: CSVPGRSSYEQYF

j_call: TRBJ2-7
d_call: NA
clone_size: few
v_call: TRBV5-6
cdr3_nt: TGTGCCAGCAGCTTGACAGGGAATCCATACGAGCAGTACTTC
cdr3_aa: CASSLTGNPYEQYF

j_call: TRBJ2-7
d_call: NA
clone_size: few
v_call: TRBV7-6
cdr3_nt: TGTGCCAGCAGCCCTCATTATGGGATGGCCTACGAGCAGTACTTC
cdr3_aa: CASSPHYGMAYEQYF

j_call: TRBJ2-1
d_call: TRBD1
clone_size: few
v_call: TRBV5-1
cdr3_nt: TGCGCCAGCAGTAATAACAGGGGTATAACCTACAATGAGCAGTTCTTC
cdr3_aa: CASSNNRGITYNEQFF

j_call: TRBJ2-7
d_call: NA
clone_size: NA
v_call: TRBV7-9
cdr3_nt: TGTGCCAGCAGCTCCCCACTAGCTCCTCCCAACGAGCAGTACTTC
cdr3_aa: CASSSPLAPPNEQYF

j_call: TRBJ2-3
d_call: TRBD2
clone_size: NA
v_call: TRBV5-1
cdr3_nt: TGCGCCAGCAGCTTGGGAGGACTAGCGACAGATACGCAGTATTTT
cdr3_aa: CASSLGGLATDTQYF

j_call: TRBJ2-3
d_call: TRBD2
clone_size: NA
v_call: TRBV2
cdr3_nt: TGTGCCAGCAGTGCCGACGGACTAGCGGGAGTGGCCCTTAGCACAGATACGCAGTATTTT
cdr3_aa: CASSADGLAGVALSTDTQYF

j_call: TRBJ2-4
d_call: NA
clone_size: NA
v_call: TRBV5-1
cdr3_nt: TGCGCCAGCAGCTTGGCCCAGTTTGAGAAAAACATTCAGTACTTC
cdr3_aa: CASSLAQFEKNIQYF

j_call: TRBJ1-5
d_call: NA
clone_size: many
v_call: TRBV2
cdr3_nt: TGTGCCAGCAATGAAGGTTTTTATCAGCCCCAGCATTTT
cdr3_aa: CASNEGFYQPQHF

j_call: TRBJ2-5
d_call: NA
clone_size: NA
v_call: TRBV5-4
cdr3_nt: TGTGCCAGCAGCTTGGAGCATGGAGGGACCCAGTACTTC
cdr3_aa: CASSLEHGGTQYF

j_call: TRBJ2-3
d_call: TRBD2
clone_size: NA
v_call: TRBV7-3
cdr3_nt: TGTGCCAGCAGCGCCTTAGCGGGAGTGGATACAGATACGCAGTATTTT
cdr3_aa: CASSALAGVDTDTQYF

j_call: TRBJ1-6
d_call: NA
clone_size: many
v_call: TRBV7-3
cdr3_nt: TGTGCCAGAAATGGGTGGAACAGCCACTCCAGCTCCTATAATTCACCCCTCCACTTT
cdr3_aa: CARNGWNSHSSSYNSPLHF

j_call: TRBJ2-3
d_call: TRBD2
clone_size: few
v_call: TRBV25-1
cdr3_nt: TGTGCCAGCAGTGAAGGACTAGCGGGAGTTTACGATACGCAGTATTTT
cdr3_aa: CASSEGLAGVYDTQYF

j_call: TRBJ2-1
d_call: NA
clone_size: few
v_call: TRBV30
cdr3_nt: TGTGCCTGGAGTATCCGGGGGTTACACAATGAGCAGTTCTTC
cdr3_aa: CAWSIRGLHNEQFF

j_call: TRBJ2-5
d_call: NA
clone_size: NA
v_call: TRBV27
cdr3_nt: TGTGCCAGCAGGGCTGAGTCGTACCAAGAGACCCAGTACTTC
cdr3_aa: CASRAESYQETQYF

j_call: TRBJ2-1
d_call: TRBD2
clone_size: NA
v_call: TRBV12-3/TRBV12-4
cdr3_nt: TGTGCCAGCAGGACTAGCGGGGCACTCAATGAGCAGTTCTTC
cdr3_aa: CASRTSGALNEQFF

j_call: TRBJ1-1
d_call: NA
clone_size: NA
v_call: TRBV12-3/TRBV12-4
cdr3_nt: TGTGCCAGCAGTTTATGGGCCACTGAAGCTTTCTTT
cdr3_aa: CASSLWATEAFF